This T cell receptor (beta chain) was identified during a study of CXCR3-negative and CXCR3-positive naive CD8 T cells. The study made its TRB cDNA libraries by 5' RACE, adding UMI labels. TCRdb reprocessed the 5' RACE reads, with one entry per CDR3 protein and no DNA. This table holds about 84,000 distinct CDR3 sequences. General observations from the study: TRB CDR3s of CXCR3-positive naive cells were more hydrophobic than those of CXCR3-negative naive cells.

Worth noting for this clonotype: Its cognate antigen is unknown.

The CDR3 totals 15 residues. The germline V gene has CDR1 SQVTM and CDR2 ANQGSEA. Sequencing was carried out using naive CXCR3+ CD8+ T cells from blood. As for subset: CD45RO-CCR7+CD27+CD95- naive CD8+ T cells expressing CXCR3 (TNR3+). The V call is TRBV29-1, the J call TRBJ2-3; TCRdb outputs TRBD1, but without DNA this stays unchecked. The receptor was derived from a human donor in good health. Some clones in this sample may be carry-over from other donors' samples. The CDR3 loop is CSVEVWDRSTDTQYF.